The rows below give T cell receptor beta chains drawn from one sample of a study of T cells in Graves' hyperthyroidism and ophthalmopathy. One entry per CDR3 protein results from TCRdb running MiXCR on the multiplex PCR reads. The sample records 400,000 to 450,000 distinct CDR3 sequences, about 14% being singletons. The sample taken for sequencing was blood. These receptors were taken from a man aged 18 to 29 with Graves' ophthalmopathy. CDR3s include the opening cysteine and the closing phenylalanine or tryptophan. A D gene is named only where the DNA matches it firmly. The size of a clone is reported for some rows only, either as once, few or many, or as a class for expanded clones.

>TRBV7-8|-|TRBJ2-5|-
CASSLGTTRQETQYF
TGTGCCAGCAGCTTAGGTACGACTAGGCAAGAGACCCAGTACTTC
>TRBV7-6|-|TRBJ2-2|TRBD1
CASSLGQGAPGELFF
TGTGCCAGCAGCTTAGGTCAGGGGGCTCCCGGGGAGCTGTTTTTT
>TRBV6-2/TRBV6-3|once|TRBJ2-7|-
CAITRTLDNYEQYF
TGTGCCATCACGCGGACCCTAGACAACTACGAGCAGTACTTC
>TRBV5-1|few|TRBJ1-4|TRBD1
CASSLGTGVGEKLFF
TGCGCCAGCAGCTTGGGGACAGGGGTCGGTGAAAAACTGTTTTTT
>TRBV6-1|many|TRBJ1-2|TRBD1
CASSGNQGQRNYGYTF
TGTGCCAGCAGCGGGAATCAGGGACAGAGAAACTATGGCTACACCTTC
>TRBV16|few|TRBJ1-2|-
CASLRARGSGYTF
TGTGCCAGCCTCCGGGCGAGGGGAAGTGGCTACACCTTC
>TRBV2|many|TRBJ2-1|TRBD2
CASSPTSGRDHNEQFF
TGTGCCAGCAGCCCGACTAGCGGGAGGGACCACAATGAGCAGTTCTTC
>TRBV24-1|many|TRBJ2-1|-
CATSDFKSGLANEQFF
TGTGCCACCAGTGATTTTAAATCCGGCCTAGCCAATGAGCAGTTCTTC
>TRBV19|once|TRBJ1-2|-
CASTIGAGTLYGYTF
TGTGCCAGTACCATTGGTGCCGGGACTCTCTATGGCTACACCTTC
>TRBV28|-|TRBJ1-1|-
CASSFLGGMMNTEAFF
TGTGCCAGCAGTTTTCTCGGGGGAATGATGAACACTGAAGCTTTCTTT
>TRBV7-6|many|TRBJ1-2|-
CASSPTSDSDGYTF
TGTGCCAGCAGCCCCACCTCCGATTCGGATGGCTACACCTTC
>TRBV5-5|many|TRBJ1-1|-
CASSLVWGTEAFF
TGTGCCAGCAGCTTGGTCTGGGGCACTGAAGCTTTCTTT
>TRBV30|few|TRBJ1-2|TRBD1
CAIRDRGLSYGYTF
TGTGCCATACGGGACAGGGGTTTAAGCTATGGCTACACCTTC
>TRBV9|few|TRBJ1-2|-
CASSPHTGIYGYTF
TGTGCCAGCAGCCCACACACAGGGATCTATGGCTACACCTTC